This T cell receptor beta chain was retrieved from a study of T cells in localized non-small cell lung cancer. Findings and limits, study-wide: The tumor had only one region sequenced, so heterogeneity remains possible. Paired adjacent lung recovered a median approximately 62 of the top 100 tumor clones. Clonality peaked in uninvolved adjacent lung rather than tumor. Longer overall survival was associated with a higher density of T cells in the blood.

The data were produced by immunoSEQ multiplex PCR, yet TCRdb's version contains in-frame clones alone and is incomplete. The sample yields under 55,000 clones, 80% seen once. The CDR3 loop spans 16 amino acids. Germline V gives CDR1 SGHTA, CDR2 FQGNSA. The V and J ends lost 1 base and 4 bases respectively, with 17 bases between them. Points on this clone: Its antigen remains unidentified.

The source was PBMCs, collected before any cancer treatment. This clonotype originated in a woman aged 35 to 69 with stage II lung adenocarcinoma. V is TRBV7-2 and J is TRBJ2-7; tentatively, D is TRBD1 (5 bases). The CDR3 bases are TGTGCCAGCAGCTTAGGGGTGGTCAGCGCAGGGTACGAGCAGTACTTC. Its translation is CASSLGVVSAGYEQYF.